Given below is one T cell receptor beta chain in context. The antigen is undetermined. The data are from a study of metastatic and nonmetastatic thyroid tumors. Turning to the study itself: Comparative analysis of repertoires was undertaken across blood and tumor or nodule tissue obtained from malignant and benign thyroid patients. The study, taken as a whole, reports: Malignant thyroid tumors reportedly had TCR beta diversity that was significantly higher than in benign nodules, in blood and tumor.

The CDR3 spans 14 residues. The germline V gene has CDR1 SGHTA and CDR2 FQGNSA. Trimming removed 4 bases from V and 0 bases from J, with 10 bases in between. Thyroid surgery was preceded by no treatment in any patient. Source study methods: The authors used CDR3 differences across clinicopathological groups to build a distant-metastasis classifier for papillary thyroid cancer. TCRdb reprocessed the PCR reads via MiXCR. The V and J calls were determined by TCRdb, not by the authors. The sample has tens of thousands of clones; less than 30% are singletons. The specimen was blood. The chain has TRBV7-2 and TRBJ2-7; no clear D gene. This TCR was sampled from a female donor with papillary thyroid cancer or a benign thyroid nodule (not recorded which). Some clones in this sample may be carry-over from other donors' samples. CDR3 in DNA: TGTGCCAGCAGCTGGGGAAGGACCTCCTACGAGCAGTACTTC. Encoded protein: CASSWGRTSYEQYF.